The T cell receptor (beta chain) under discussion was sequenced for a study of T-cell memory formation after mild COVID-19. Study at large: For the most part, TCR clusters were specific to one donor. Broader study findings: Clones contracting day 15 to 85 were balanced CD4/CD8; later expanders leaned CD4+. CD8+ contracting clones occupied EMRA, while CD4+ ones occupied mainly CM and EM.

CDR1 and CDR2 (germline): SGHRS, YFSETQ. V was pared by 1 base and J by 0 bases, with 8 bases between. The CDR3 length is 16 residues. This clonotype was observed a handful of times. Its antigen is undetermined. TCRdb reanalysed the 5' RACE reads using MiXCR and keeps one entry per CDR3 protein. The repertoire consists of almost 350,000 distinct CDR3 sequences, with 20% occurring once and the leading ten covering 20% to 25%. This receptor was taken from a man between 18 and 29 years old who had mild COVID-19 (a few samples of this study predate the infection). Cell type and time point are not known. The chain employs TRBV5-1 and TRBJ1-6, with D possibly being TRBD1 (6 bases). The sequenced sample was PBMCs or a T cell subset sorted from them (not recorded which). CDR3 sequence (DNA): TGCGCCAGCAGCTTGCGGACAGACTCCTATAATTCACCCCTCCACTTT. Residues: CASSLRTDSYNSPLHF.